This record covers a single TCR beta chain. The table lists this clonotype with a few counts. Its recognized antigen is unknown. No much larger clone exists at a distance of one base, and base qualities are not known. Libraries were prepared through RT-PCR. Instrument used: Illumina HiSeq 2500. The public sequencing data were trimmed at Q25 with fastp and processed into clonotypes with MiXCR by TCRdb, which kept only in-frame beta chains. CDR3 protein sequences are deduplicated, and each keeps its most common genes and DNA. In this sample the table shows around 520,000 distinct CDR3 sequences, roughly 12% of which occur a single time. The ten top clones hold 10% of the sample. This sample stems from a study of response to subunit inactivated influenza vaccine (dated by TCRdb to the late 2010s). Concerning the study at large: To follow how T cells responded to a trivalent subunit inactivated influenza vaccine, the researchers relied on deep quantitative profiling of the T cell receptor repertoire.

Results and caveats for the whole study, not just this receptor: It was suggested by the authors that each seasonal influenza vaccination may recruit only a limited number of new T cells.

The CDR3 runs 12 residues from the cysteine to the phenylalanine. Left in the record is the CDR3 DNA by itself, 36 bases read in frame from the first base. V is pared back by 5 bases and J by 6 bases, with 11 bases lying between the germline termini. Sequenced here: PBMCs from blood, sampled on the day of vaccination. The receptor chain draws on TRBV12-3 or TRBV12-4 and TRBJ2-7; there is no confident call for the D gene. The clonotype originates from a man in his fifties who received an inactivated influenza vaccine. Donor details come from another sample of the same person, matched by shared clones. In nucleotide form, the sequence is TGTGCCAGCAGTCGGGCAGGCGTCGAGCAGTACTTC. Its coded protein is CASSRAGVEQYF.